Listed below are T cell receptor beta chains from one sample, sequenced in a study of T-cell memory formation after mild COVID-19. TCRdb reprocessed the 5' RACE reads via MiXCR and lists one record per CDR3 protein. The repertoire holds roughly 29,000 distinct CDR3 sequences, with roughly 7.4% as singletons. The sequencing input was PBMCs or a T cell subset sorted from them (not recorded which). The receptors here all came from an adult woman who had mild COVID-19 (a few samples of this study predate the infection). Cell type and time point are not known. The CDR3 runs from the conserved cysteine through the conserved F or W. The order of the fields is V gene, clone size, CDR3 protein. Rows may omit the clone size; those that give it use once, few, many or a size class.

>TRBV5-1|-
CASSFIGALETQYF
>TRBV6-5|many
CASSLWTGKKNTEAFF
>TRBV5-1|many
CASSLGTEQETQYF
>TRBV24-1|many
CATSDFVASNTGELFF
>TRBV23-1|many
CASRPGSAYEQYF
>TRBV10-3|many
CAISEYGPTGEQFF
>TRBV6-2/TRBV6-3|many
CASSYSLGGGLWATQYF
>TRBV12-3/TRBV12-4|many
CASSLRQGVNTEAFF
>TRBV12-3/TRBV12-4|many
CASSLGGTGGREQYF
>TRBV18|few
CASSPPGRNTEAFF
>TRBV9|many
CASSLSSRVDTGELFF
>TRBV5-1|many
CASSLTGVDTQYF
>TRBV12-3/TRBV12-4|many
CASSAGTQASETQYF
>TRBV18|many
CASSPADTQYF
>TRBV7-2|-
CASSLEGRSYNEQFF
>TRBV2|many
CASKNGGQGGDGYTF
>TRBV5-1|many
CASSLVGGNTEAFF
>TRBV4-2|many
CASSQTQTRVSYNSPLHF
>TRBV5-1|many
CASSLSRTGGAVYGYTF
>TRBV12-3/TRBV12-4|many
CASSRTSGRVYEQYF
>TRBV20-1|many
CSASGLVGGPIGSDEQYF
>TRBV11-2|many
CASSIAGTGNYGYTF
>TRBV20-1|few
CSARKPRGDSTEAFF
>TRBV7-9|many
CASSPRTRSNTGELFF
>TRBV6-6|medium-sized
CASSKPGQGNTEAFF
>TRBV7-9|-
CASSFIRDAHNEQFF
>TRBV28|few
CASTLDRVGYGYTF
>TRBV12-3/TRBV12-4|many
CASSPGTGIISAYEQYF
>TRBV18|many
CASSPPSGELFF
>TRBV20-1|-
CSARGLAGVETQYF
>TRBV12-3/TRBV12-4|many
CASSTAQANTGELFF
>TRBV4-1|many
CASSQDRGSYEQYF
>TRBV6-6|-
CATPGDRGRSNQPQHF
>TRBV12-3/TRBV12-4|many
CASSFRTGLYEQYF
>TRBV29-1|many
CSLSATGAREAFF
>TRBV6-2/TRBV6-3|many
CASSRSPDGYTF
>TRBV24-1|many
CATSDPWRNRGDQPQHF
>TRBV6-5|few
CASKPVGVKTEAFF
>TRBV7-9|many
CASSFSAGTGGDEQFF
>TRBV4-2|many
CASSQEQGRTGELFF